A selection of T cell receptor beta chains follows, all from one sample in a study of blood T cell repertoires in COVID-19. TCRdb keeps only in-frame clones here, not all; method: immunoSEQ multiplex PCR. This table has 60,000 to 75,000 clones, 88% appearing once. The sample taken for sequencing was peripheral blood. Receptors were obtained from a human donor in a cohort sampled during active COVID-19. The CDR3 runs from the conserved cysteine through the conserved F or W. The D gene is left open where the match is weak. Not all rows give a size; the values are once, few, many and, for expanded clones, a class.

V: TRBV27
D: NA
J: TRBJ1-2
size: NA
DNA: TGTGCCAGCAGTCCCCGGGGTCCCCGCGATGGCTACACCTTC
CDR3: CASSPRGPRDGYTF

V: TRBV21-1
D: NA
J: TRBJ2-1
size: NA
DNA: TGTGCCAGCAGCAAAGAAGCAACAGGTTATGCCTACAATGAGCAGTTCTTC
CDR3: CASSKEATGYAYNEQFF

V: TRBV4-1
D: TRBD2
J: TRBJ2-5
size: once
DNA: TGCGCCAGCAGCCAAGACGGGGGGGTCCTCCAGATGGAGACCCAGTACTTC
CDR3: CASSQDGGVLQMETQYF

V: TRBV27
D: TRBD1
J: TRBJ1-2
size: NA
DNA: TGTGCCAGCAGTGGGGGACAGAGCTATGGCTACACCTTC
CDR3: CASSGGQSYGYTF

V: TRBV27
D: NA
J: TRBJ2-1
size: NA
DNA: TGTGCCAGCAGTTTAAGCGGACCACCCTCCTACAATGAGCAGTTCTTC
CDR3: CASSLSGPPSYNEQFF

V: TRBV6-5
D: NA
J: TRBJ2-1
size: NA
DNA: TGTGCCATCCCGAGGAGGGAGCAGTTCTTC
CDR3: CAIPRREQFF

V: TRBV29-1
D: NA
J: TRBJ2-1
size: NA
DNA: TGCAGCGTGGTTGGGGTCAGGGGTGGTGAGCAGTTCTTC
CDR3: CSVVGVRGGEQFF

V: TRBV4-2
D: TRBD2
J: TRBJ2-1
size: NA
DNA: TGTGCCAGCAGCCAAGATCCAGTCGCCCTAGCGGGAAGGAATGAGCAGTTCTTC
CDR3: CASSQDPVALAGRNEQFF

V: TRBV5-1
D: TRBD1
J: TRBJ1-2
size: NA
DNA: TGCGCCAGCAGCTTGTCCGGGACAGCTAACTATGGCTACACCTTC
CDR3: CASSLSGTANYGYTF

V: TRBV10-3
D: TRBD2
J: TRBJ2-2
size: NA
DNA: TGTGCCATCAGTGTCGGGAGGCCCGGGGAGCTGTTTTTT
CDR3: CAISVGRPGELFF

V: TRBV5-4
D: NA
J: TRBJ1-1
size: NA
DNA: TGTGCCAGCAGCTGGCAAAGGGGGAACACTGAAGCTTTCTTT
CDR3: CASSWQRGNTEAFF

V: TRBV27
D: TRBD1
J: TRBJ2-2
size: NA
DNA: TGTGCCAGCATCCGGACAGGGAACACCGGGGAGCTGTTTTTT
CDR3: CASIRTGNTGELFF